Listed below are T cell receptor beta chains from one sample, sequenced in a study of blood T cell repertoires in COVID-19. Here immunoSEQ multiplex PCR was the method, and the copy in TCRdb shows in-frame clones only, minus some. The sample yields 250,000 or so clones, more than 80% seen once. The source material was peripheral blood. The source is a man aged 25-45 years with COVID-19, enrolled during active disease. Both conserved end residues are part of each CDR3. Each record gives: CDR3 protein, CDR3 DNA, D gene, V gene, clone size, J gene. The D gene is left open where the match is weak. Some rows have no size entry. The others give once, few or many, or a class for an expanded clone.

CASTGTGASPLHF TGCGCCAGCACAGGGACAGGGGCTTCACCCCTCCACTTT TRBD1 TRBV10-2 - TRBJ1-6
CASSLVISGADTQYF TGCGCCAGCAGCTTGGTGATTAGCGGGGCAGATACGCAGTATTTT TRBD2 TRBV5-1 once TRBJ2-3
CASSLDRQGAGNEQFF TGTGCCAGCAGCTTAGATAGACAGGGGGCGGGAAATGAGCAGTTCTTC TRBD1 TRBV11-2 few TRBJ2-1
CASIGRVGEQYF TGTGCCAGCATCGGCAGGGTGGGCGAGCAGTACTTC - TRBV21-1 - TRBJ2-7
CASSLVTGNEQYF TGTGCCAGCAGTTTAGTAACAGGGAACGAGCAGTACTTC - TRBV6-5 - TRBJ2-7
CASGLVPTPLGGGWYNEQFF TGTGCTAGTGGTTTGGTCCCAACCCCTTTGGGGGGGGGATGGTACAATGAGCAGTTCTTC TRBD2 TRBV12-5 - TRBJ2-1
CASGLPGTTNTEAFF TGTGCTAGTGGTTTGCCCGGGACAACGAACACTGAAGCTTTCTTT - TRBV12-5 - TRBJ1-1
CASIASGGNEQFF TGTGCCAGCATAGCTTCCGGGGGCAATGAGCAGTTCTTC - TRBV27 - TRBJ2-1
CATSDRGTSGGWNEQFF TGTGCCACCAGTGATCGAGGGACTAGCGGGGGGTGGAATGAGCAGTTCTTC TRBD2 TRBV24-1 - TRBJ2-1
CSVEVSGVYYGYTF TGCAGCGTTGAAGTGTCAGGGGTTTACTATGGCTACACCTTC - TRBV29-1 - TRBJ1-2
CASSTGQGWFYGYTF TGTGCCAGCAGTACCGGACAGGGTTGGTTCTATGGCTACACCTTC TRBD1 TRBV5-4 - TRBJ1-2
CASSLAGYSNQPQHF TGCGCCAGCAGCCTAGCCGGTTATAGCAATCAGCCCCAGCATTTT - TRBV5-1 - TRBJ1-5
CASSVTGGDEQYF TGTGCCAGCAGCGTTACAGGGGGCGACGAGCAGTACTTC TRBD1 TRBV9 - TRBJ2-7
CASSIGQSNTEAFF TGTGCCAGTAGTATAGGACAATCTAACACTGAAGCTTTCTTT - TRBV19 - TRBJ1-1
CSTTTGTNTEAFF TGCAGCACCACGACAGGGACAAACACTGAAGCTTTCTTT TRBD1 TRBV29-1 - TRBJ1-1
CASSLFRRGWAGELFF TGTGCCAGCAGTTTATTCCGCAGGGGGTGGGCCGGGGAGCTGTTTTTT TRBD1 TRBV27 - TRBJ2-2
CASSLLRLAGGTDTQYF TGCGCCAGCAGCCTACTTCGACTAGCGGGGGGCACAGATACGCAGTATTTT TRBD2 TRBV5-1 - TRBJ2-3
CASRRTGQGRTGYTF TGTGCCAGCAGAAGAACGGGACAGGGGCGGACGGGCTACACCTTC TRBD1 TRBV6-5 - TRBJ1-2
CASSLEGVGQPQHF TGCGCCAGCAGCTTGGAAGGGGTGGGTCAGCCCCAGCATTTT - TRBV5-1 - TRBJ1-5
CASSPETVGYTF TGTGCCAGCAGCCCGGAGACAGTTGGCTACACCTTC - TRBV11-2 - TRBJ1-2
CASSLTGRYEQYF TGTGCCAGCAGTCTGACAGGACGTTACGAGCAGTACTTC - TRBV28 - TRBJ2-7
CASSLTQGEGQEKLFF TGCGCCAGCAGCTTGACTCAGGGTGAGGGACAAGAAAAACTGTTTTTT - TRBV5-1 - TRBJ1-4
CASSSPGQGWGEKLFF TGTGCCAGCAGTTCCCCGGGACAGGGGTGGGGTGAAAAACTGTTTTTT TRBD1 TRBV28 - TRBJ1-4
CASTTTQGYGYTF TGTGCCAGTACCACGACGCAGGGGTATGGCTACACCTTC - TRBV19 - TRBJ1-2
CASSSPGQGSEGYTF TGTGCCAGCAGTTCGCCGGGACAGGGTTCTGAGGGCTACACCTTC TRBD1 TRBV6-5 - TRBJ1-2
CASSQVVGKSTYEQYF TGTGCCAGCAGCCAAGTTGTCGGGAAGTCAACCTACGAGCAGTACTTC - TRBV3-1/TRBV3-2 - TRBJ2-7
CASSSGGNYEQYF TGTGCCAGCAGTTCCGGGGGGAACTACGAGCAGTACTTC TRBD2 TRBV12-3/TRBV12-4 - TRBJ2-7
CASSEDRGPYNEQFF TGCGCCAGCAGTGAGGACAGGGGCCCCTACAATGAGCAGTTCTTC TRBD1 TRBV10-2 - TRBJ2-1
CASSFEGGGYGYTF TGTGCCAGCAGCTTTGAAGGGGGCGGCTATGGCTACACCTTC TRBD1 TRBV5-6 - TRBJ1-2
CASHPTGNTGELFF TGTGCCAGCCACCCCACAGGGAACACCGGGGAGCTGTTTTTT - TRBV6-5 - TRBJ2-2
CASSLAVGGITDTQYF TGTGCCAGCAGCTTAGCAGTAGGAGGGATCACAGATACGCAGTATTTT - TRBV7-2 - TRBJ2-3
CASTGQGGQPQHF TGTGCCAGCACCGGACAGGGGGGCCAGCCCCAGCATTTT TRBD1 TRBV2 - TRBJ1-5